Each of the 29 T cell receptor beta chains below was sequenced from the same sample in a study of PD-1 blockade in classical Hodgkin lymphoma. Measured with immunoSEQ multiplex PCR; TCRdb has only the in-frame clones, and not every one. The sample shows over 15,000 clones, approximately 77% of them seen only once. The sample's time point: cycle 4 day 1 (C4D1), after less than 7 weeks of nivolumab. Every patient had relapsed following autologous stem cell transplantation, and cohorts differed in brentuximab vedotin exposure. Purified CD4+ T cells were obtained from thawed PBMCs through magnetic negative selection. The specimen was CD4+ T cells from blood, collected before the fourth cycle of nivolumab. The receptors shown here come from a human donor with classical Hodgkin lymphoma.

The chain employs TRBV10-1 and TRBJ1-1; a possible D gene is TRBD1 (5 bases). The CDR3 contains 13 residues. The V end lost 4 bases, the J end lost 4 bases, and 10 bases lay between the germline ends. Germline lookup yields CDR1 WNHNN and CDR2 SYGVQD (reference sequence). The CDR3, as DNA: TGCGCCAGCAGTGGGCAGGGTCCCACTGAAGCTTTCTTT. It specifies CASSGQGPTEAFF.

This chain connects TRBV19 to TRBJ1-4; D not certain. V was shortened by 3 bases and J by 7 bases, with 6 bases between the two germline ends. The CDR3 length is 12 residues. Germline V CDR1 and CDR2: LNHDA, SQIVND (reference sequence). CDR3: CASSITPEKLFF. CDR3 in DNA: TGTGCCAGTAGTATCACCCCTGAAAAACTGTTTTTT.

This clone was detected only once. The chain joins TRBV6-5 to TRBJ2-2; D might be TRBD1 (5 bases). V lost 5 bases, J lost 4 bases, and 11 bases lay in between. CDR3 length equals 14 residues. Germline CDR1 and CDR2: MNHEY and SVGAGI. CDR3 region: CASSPGWATGELFF. The CDR3, as DNA: TGTGCCAGCAGTCCAGGGTGGGCCACCGGGGAGCTGTTTTTT.

The rearrangement joins TRBV14 to TRBJ1-5; D gene unclear. This CDR3 is built from 15 residues. V was cut by 4 bases and J by 5 bases, with 15 bases left in between. Per the germline V gene, CDR1 is SGHDN and CDR2 is FVKESK. The CDR3 protein is CASSLKSGSHQPQHF. In nucleotides, the CDR3 is TGTGCCAGCAGCCTGAAGAGTGGCAGTCATCAGCCCCAGCATTTT.

The chain joins TRBV5-6 to TRBJ1-1; D possibly corresponds to TRBD1 (6 bases). V was pared by 6 bases and J by 5 bases, with 20 bases between. CDR1 and CDR2 (germline): SGHDT, YYEEEE. The CDR3 covers 15 residues. Here the CDR3 DNA reads TGTGCCAGCACCCAGGGCCCGGGTAGGGGGACTGAAGCTTTCTTT. Protein: CASTQGPGRGTEAFF.

The V call is TRBV5-1, the J call TRBJ2-5; D could derive from TRBD1 or TRBD2 (6 bases each). The germline V gene encodes CDR1 SGHRS and CDR2 YFSETQ. The CDR3 loop spans 15 amino acids. Trimming shortened V by 5 bases and J by 7 bases, and 21 bases separated the two germline ends. The CDR3 DNA is TGCGCCAGCAGTCGGTTACCGGGGGCGCAGGCGACCCAGTACTTC. Translated: CASSRLPGAQATQYF.

This clone was detected a few times. V and J are TRBV5-6 and TRBJ1-2; D remains ambiguous. The CDR3 extends over 14 amino acids. Per the germline V gene, CDR1 is SGHDT and CDR2 is YYEEEE. The V end was cut by 4 bases, the J end by 8 bases, with 18 bases between. The CDR3 DNA follows: TGTGCCAGCAGCCCAAAACTGGGGTCGGGCGGCTACACCTTC. Translation: CASSPKLGSGGYTF. Drawing the rest from reference TRBV5-6 and TRBJ1-2, the complete variable domain is DAGVTQSPTHLIKTRGQQVTLRCSPKSGHDTVSWYQQALGQGPQFIFQYYEEEERQRGNFPDRFSGHQFPNYSSELNVNALLLGDSALYLCASSPKLGSGGYTFGSGTRLTVV.

This clone has a handful of counts. V gene TRBV19 combines with J gene TRBJ2-1, with TRBD2 identical over 8 bases. Trimming at V came to 5 bases and at J to 2 bases, leaving 8 bases not matched to a gene. The CDR3 runs to 16 residues. Germline loops: CDR1 LNHDA, CDR2 SQIVND (reference sequence). The CDR3 sequence is CASSVTGLGTYNEQFF. Written as DNA, the CDR3 is TGTGCCAGTAGTGTCACGGGACTAGGAACCTACAATGAGCAGTTCTTC.

Only a few counts were recorded for this clone. The chain is built from TRBV21-1 and TRBJ1-6; TRBD1 is the table's D call and was not checked against the DNA. TRBV21-1 has pseudogene status. The CDR3 loop spans 17 amino acids. For the CDR3, the DNA is TGTGCCAGCAACCTTGGGGGACAGGGGCATTCAAAACGGGCCCTCCACTTT. Its translation: CASNLGGQGHSKRALHF.

The chain is built from TRBV10-3 and TRBJ2-1, with D possibly TRBD1 on 6 matching bases. The V gene lost 5 bases and the J gene lost 0 bases, with 17 bases spanning the gap. Germline V gene data show CDR1 as ENHRY and CDR2 as SYGVKD. The CDR3 runs 17 residues. CDR3 in amino acids: CAISSGKGGSSYNEQFF. The CDR3 DNA reads TGTGCCATCAGTTCTGGTAAAGGGGGAAGCTCCTACAATGAGCAGTTCTTC.

The sample holds one count of this clone. The rearrangement joins TRBV7-2 to TRBJ2-7, with D perhaps TRBD1 (6 bases). CDR1 and CDR2 (germline): SGHTA, FQGNSA. The CDR3 spans 14 residues. Trimming pared 2 bases from V and 0 bases from J, leaving 8 bases between. The CDR3 reads CASSLQGSSYEQYF. The CDR3 region has the DNA TGTGCCAGCAGCTTACAGGGGAGCTCCTACGAGCAGTACTTC.

The chain joins TRBV10-3 to TRBJ1-2, with a tentative D call TRBD1 (6 bases). The CDR3 runs 13 residues. Germline-derived CDR1 and CDR2 are ENHRY and SYGVKD. The V end lost 2 bases, the J end lost 2 bases, and 6 bases lay between the germline ends. DNA for the CDR3: TGTGCCATCAGTGAGACAGGGAACTATGGCTACACCTTC. It encodes CAISETGNYGYTF.

The V call is TRBV28, the J call TRBJ2-2, with a weak D call TRBD2 (6 bases). Deletions cut 2 bases from V and 0 bases from J, with 10 bases between. This CDR3 spans 16 amino acids. CDR1 MDHEN and CDR2 SYDVKM come from the germline V gene. CDR3 sequence: CASSLAGSANTGELFF. As DNA, the CDR3 is TGTGCCAGCAGTTTAGCGGGGAGCGCGAACACCGGGGAGCTGTTTTTT.

This clone was recorded once. The chain joins TRBV5-5 to TRBJ2-7, with 9 bases matching TRBD1. CDR1 and CDR2 (germline): SGHKS, YYEKEE (reference sequence). This CDR3 has 15 residues. V lost 7 bases to trimming and J lost 3 bases; unmatched junction nucleotides: 11. This CDR3 reads CASGTPGTGIYEQYV. CDR3 nucleotide sequence: TGTGCCAGCGGGACCCCTGGGACAGGGATCTACGAGCAGTACGTC.

The chain carries TRBV5-1 and TRBJ2-5; a weak D match, TRBD2 (6 bases). Trimming stripped 2 bases from V and 4 bases from J, with 15 bases between. This CDR3 is 15 amino acids long. CDR1 SGHRS and CDR2 YFSETQ come from the germline V gene. The CDR3 reads CASSFGGGSPETQYF. CDR3 DNA: TGCGCCAGCAGCTTTGGGGGAGGCTCCCCAGAGACCCAGTACTTC. Variable domain in full (rest from reference TRBV5-1 and TRBJ2-5): KAGVTQTPRYLIKTRGQQVTLSCSPISGHRSVSWYQQTPGQGLQFLFEYFSETQRNKGNFPGRFSGRQFSNSRSEMNVSTLELGDSALYLCASSFGGGSPETQYFGPGTRLLVL.

The V call is TRBV10-3, the J call TRBJ2-3; TRBD1 matches at 8 bases. Losses at the gene ends were 2 bases for V and 3 bases for J; bases not matched to a gene: 13. Germline values: CDR1 ENHRY, CDR2 SYGVKD. CDR3 length: 18 residues. CDR3 nucleotides: TGTGCCATCAGTGAGCTCGGGCAGGGGGCTTTGGGTACAGATACGCAGTATTTT. Residues: CAISELGQGALGTDTQYF.

The genes are TRBV28 and TRBJ1-5; TRBD1 matches 8 bases. J lost 1 base, V lost 3 bases, and 14 bases had no gene match. CDR3 length: 19 residues. Germline CDR1 MDHEN, CDR2 SYDVKM. The CDR3 region is CASSFWAGGDGESNQPQHF. The CDR3 region has the DNA TGTGCCAGCAGTTTTTGGGCAGGGGGCGATGGGGAAAGCAATCAGCCCCAGCATTTT.

This rearrangement joins TRBV4-3 to TRBJ2-7; tentatively, D is TRBD2 (5 bases). The germline V gene has CDR1 LGHNA and CDR2 YSLEER. The CDR3 length is 13 residues. Trimming shortened V by 4 bases and J by 2 bases, and 9 bases separated the two germline ends. Here the CDR3 DNA reads TGCGCCAGCAGCCGAGGAGCGGCCTACGAGCAGTACTTC. Its translation: CASSRGAAYEQYF.

The chain has TRBV6-1 and TRBJ1-2; 7 bases match TRBD1. CDR3 length: 14 residues. V lost 0 bases to trimming and J lost 4 bases; unmatched junction nucleotides: 2. Germline lookup yields CDR1 MNHNS and CDR2 SASEGT. The DNA of the CDR3 is TGTGCCAGCAGTGAAGCAGGGGGCGCCTATGGCTACACCTTC. Translated, it gives CASSEAGGAYGYTF.

The J gene is TRBJ1-1, the V gene TRBV18; 7 bases align to TRBD1. This CDR3 has 16 residues. The ends lost 3 bases at V and 3 bases at J; junction bases unmatched: 10. CDR1 KGHSH and CDR2 LQKENI come from the germline V gene. CDR3 DNA sequence: TGTGCCAGCTCACCCGACCTTAGGGGGCTGGACACTGAAGCTTTCTTT. Protein: CASSPDLRGLDTEAFF.

The chain links TRBV6-1 to TRBJ1-2; D is unresolved. Germline lookup yields CDR1 MNHNS and CDR2 SASEGT. This CDR3 contains 14 residues. The ends were cut back, 5 bases at V and 2 bases at J, with 12 bases in the middle. CDR3 DNA sequence: TGTGCCAGCAGTTGGGAAGACTACAACTATGGCTACACCTTC. It translates to CASSWEDYNYGYTF.

CDR3 protein: CASRGSYEQYF. The DNA for the CDR3 is TGTGCCAGCAGGGGTTCCTACGAGCAGTACTTC. V usage is TRBV6-5 and J usage is TRBJ2-7, with D hard to call. Deletions cut 6 bases from V and 1 base from J, with 4 bases between. Germline loops: CDR1 MNHEY, CDR2 SVGAGI. The CDR3 loop spans 11 amino acids.

The chain couples TRBV5-1 to TRBJ2-5, with D perhaps TRBD1 (5 bases). This CDR3 region has 12 residues. Germline V gives CDR1 SGHRS, CDR2 YFSETQ. V lost 5 bases, J lost 2 bases, and 7 bases lay in between. CDR3 loop: CASSTGQETQYF. The CDR3 nucleotides are TGCGCCAGCAGTACAGGACAAGAGACCCAGTACTTC.

The CDR3 sequence is CASSSLTGAKGYTF. In DNA form, the CDR3 reads TGCGCCAGCAGCTCCCTGACAGGGGCGAAAGGCTACACCTTC. The rearrangement uses TRBV5-1 and TRBJ1-2; 8 positions match TRBD1. With V trimmed by 3 bases and J by 8 bases, 9 bases remained unmatched. This CDR3 is built from 14 residues. The V gene's germline CDR1 is SGHRS and CDR2 YFSETQ. Full variable domain (remainder filled in from reference TRBV5-1 and TRBJ1-2): KAGVTQTPRYLIKTRGQQVTLSCSPISGHRSVSWYQQTPGQGLQFLFEYFSETQRNKGNFPGRFSGRQFSNSRSEMNVSTLELGDSALYLCASSSLTGAKGYTFGSGTRLTVV.

The chain carries TRBV5-4 and TRBJ2-3, with 7 nucleotides matching TRBD2. Trimming at V came to 9 bases and at J to 0 bases, leaving 7 bases not matched to a gene. Per the germline V gene, CDR1 is SGHNT and CDR2 is YYREEE (reference sequence). This CDR3 has 14 residues. CDR3 bases: TGTGCCACCCACTACGGGGGGAGCACAGATACGCAGTATTTT. Translated: CATHYGGSTDTQYF. The whole variable domain, remainder taken from reference TRBV5-4 and TRBJ2-3, is ETGVTQSPTHLIKTRGQQVTLRCSSQSGHNTVSWYQQALGQGPQFIFQYYREEENGRGNFPPRFSGLQFPNYSSELNVNALELDDSALYLCATHYGGSTDTQYFGPGTRLTVL.

The rearrangement links TRBV4-1 to TRBJ2-1; 8 bases are shared with TRBD2. The V gene end was trimmed by 0 bases and the J gene end by 0 bases; junction bases not matched to a gene: 4. The CDR3 has 17 residues. Germline loops: CDR1 MGHRA, CDR2 YSYEKL. The DNA of the CDR3 is TGCGCCAGCAGCCAAGATCTAGCGGGCAGCTCCTACAATGAGCAGTTCTTC. Protein product: CASSQDLAGSSYNEQFF.

The V and J genes are TRBV28 and TRBJ1-1, with 8 bases identical to TRBD1. The germline V gene has CDR1 MDHEN and CDR2 SYDVKM. This CDR3 is built from 17 residues. V was pared by 0 bases and J by 1 base, with 7 bases of the junction left unmatched. The CDR3 spells CASSLWAGGSGNTEAFF. In DNA, the CDR3 is TGTGCCAGCAGTTTATGGGCAGGGGGCTCAGGGAACACTGAAGCTTTCTTT.

The chain employs TRBV10-3 and TRBJ2-3; 9 bases match TRBD1. Trimming removed 6 bases from V and 4 bases from J; junction bases left unmatched: 8. This CDR3 comprises 15 residues. Per the germline V gene, CDR1 is ENHRY and CDR2 is SYGVKD. CDR3 nucleotide sequence: TGTGCCATCAGCTCCGGGACAGGGTACGCAGATACGCAGTATTTT. Translating it yields CAISSGTGYADTQYF.

The gene calls are TRBV19 and TRBJ2-5; no clear D gene. Germline V gene sequence: CDR1 LNHDA, CDR2 SQIVND (reference sequence). The CDR3 consists of 11 residues. The germline V and J ends were trimmed by 6 bases and 0 bases, with 2 bases remaining between them. CDR3 in amino acids: CASRYQETQYF. The CDR3 coding sequence is TGTGCCAGTAGGTACCAAGAGACCCAGTACTTC.